The 17 T cell receptor beta chains below all came from one sample that was sequenced in a study of CD8+ T cells in alopecia areata. Sequencing templates came from extracted RNA that was reverse transcribed into cDNA. TCRdb's table, derived via immunoSEQ multiplex PCR, lists solely in-frame clones and lacks some. The sample carries approximately 280,000 clones, 55% to 75% recorded once. This sample's treatment: oral pan-JAK inhibitor, 5-10 mg twice daily. Sample: CD4+ T cells sorted from blood, taken at week 24, from a patient treated with tofacitinib. These receptors originate from a human donor with alopecia areata.

The V gene is TRBV7-9, the J gene TRBJ2-5; D gene uncertain. Trimming took off 5 bases at V and 11 bases at J, with 15 bases between the two ends. CDR1 is SEHNR, CDR2 FQNEAQ, per germline (reference sequence). The CDR3 has 12 amino acids. CDR3 residues: CASSPQGQAQYF. CDR3 bases: TGTGCCAGCAGCCCCCAAGGCCAGGCGCAGTACTTC.

This clone was seen a handful of times. The V and J genes are TRBV25-1 and TRBJ1-2; D is possibly TRBD1 (5 bases). V shed 6 bases and J shed 5 bases, with 16 bases lying between them. Per germline, CDR1 MGHDK and CDR2 SYGVNS. This CDR3 has 14 residues. In DNA, the CDR3 is TGTGCCAGCAGAGAAACCGGGACTCCTTATGGCTACACCTTC. Amino acid sequence: CASRETGTPYGYTF.

This clone was recorded a few times. The chain carries TRBV19 and TRBJ2-2; TRBD2 aligns across 8 bases. Germline values: CDR1 LNHDA, CDR2 SQIVND (reference sequence). The V segment lost 6 bases and the J segment 1 base; nucleotides outside the gene matches: 10. CDR3 size: 17 residues. The CDR3 DNA follows: TGTGCCAGTAGAGGGTGGAGTAGCGGGATGAACACCGGGGAGCTGTTTTTT. Translated, it gives CASRGWSSGMNTGELFF.

This clone came up a few times. This chain uses TRBV29-1 with TRBJ1-2; TRBD1 is a possible D gene (6 bases). The germline CDR1 and CDR2 sequences are SQVTM and ANQGSEA. The CDR3 is made up of 14 amino acids. The V gene lost 6 bases and the J gene lost 2 bases, with 16 bases spanning the gap. CDR3 nucleotides: TGCAGCGTCAAGCGACTGGGGGGCAACTATGGCTACACCTTC. This encodes CSVKRLGGNYGYTF.

Concerning this clone itself: This CDR3 is also generated by other DNA sequences in the sample. This chain uses TRBV4-3 with TRBJ1-2, with D unresolved. Between the trimmed V and J ends, which lost 0 bases and 8 bases, there was a span of 10 bases. The CDR3 is 13 amino acids. The germline gives CDR1 LGHNA, CDR2 YSLEER. The CDR3 region has the DNA TGCGCCAGCAGCCAAGATAGGCTCGGGGGCTACACCTTC. As protein: CASSQDRLGGYTF.

The table lists this clone with a few counts. The chain links TRBV7-2 to TRBJ1-1; D remains unclear. The germline V gene has CDR1 SGHTA and CDR2 FQGNSA. Trimming took off 2 bases at V and 7 bases at J, with 8 bases between the two ends. CDR3 length: 12 amino acids. The CDR3 bases are TGTGCCAGCAGCTTAAGTCGGCGTGAAGCTTTCTTT. It encodes CASSLSRREAFF. The full variable domain, with the rest looked up from reference TRBV7-2 and TRBJ1-1, is GAGVSQSPSNKVTEKGKDVELRCDPISGHTALYWYRQSLGQGLEFLIYFQGNSAPDKSGLPSDRFSAERTGGSVSTLTIQRTQQEDSAVYLCASSLSRREAFFGQGTRLTVV.

V usage is TRBV7-3 and J usage is TRBJ2-3; 8 nucleotides line up with TRBD2. In germline, CDR1 is SGHTA, CDR2 FQGTGA. The CDR3 is 21 amino acids. The V gene end was trimmed by 6 bases and the J gene end by 2 bases; junction bases not matched to a gene: 25. The CDR3 loop reads CASRPQMSSGYHGRPTDTQYF. The CDR3 DNA follows: TGTGCCAGCAGGCCTCAAATGTCTAGCGGGTACCACGGAAGGCCCACAGATACGCAGTATTTT.

This clone was picked up one time. The chain combines TRBV7-3 with TRBJ1-2, with D tentatively TRBD1 (5 bases). V was pared by 5 bases and J by 8 bases, with 21 bases between. This CDR3 has 15 amino acids. The germline V gene encodes CDR1 SGHTA and CDR2 FQGTGA. CDR3 in DNA: TGTGCCAGCAGCCCAACGCCGGGACTGACTGAGGGCTACACCTTC. It encodes CASSPTPGLTEGYTF.

The V and J genes are TRBV5-1 and TRBJ2-2; TRBD1 matches 11 bases. Germline values: CDR1 SGHRS, CDR2 YFSETQ. The CDR3 sequence is 15 residues long. Trimming took 4 bases from V and 5 from J; bases not matched to a gene: 4. The CDR3 reads CASSRTGGDTGELFF. The CDR3 DNA sequence: TGCGCCAGCAGCCGGACAGGGGGCGATACCGGGGAGCTGTTTTTT. Variable domain in full (rest from reference TRBV5-1 and TRBJ2-2): KAGVTQTPRYLIKTRGQQVTLSCSPISGHRSVSWYQQTPGQGLQFLFEYFSETQRNKGNFPGRFSGRQFSNSRSEMNVSTLELGDSALYLCASSRTGGDTGELFFGEGSRLTVL.

This rearrangement joins TRBV7-2 to TRBJ1-1, with D perhaps TRBD1 (5 bases). The CDR3 is made up of 16 amino acids. Per the germline V gene, CDR1 is SGHTA and CDR2 is FQGNSA. V was clipped by 4 bases and J by 4 bases, with 19 bases between them. As DNA, the CDR3 is TGTGCCAGCAGCTCGCTGCGGGCAGGGTCTACCACTGAAGCTTTCTTT. Its protein is CASSSLRAGSTTEAFF.

The V gene is TRBV29-1, the J gene TRBJ1-2; TRBD1 might be the D (5 bases). The length of the CDR3 is 13 residues. Germline CDR1 SQVTM, CDR2 ANQGSEA. The V end was cut by 1 base, the J end by 3 bases, with 9 bases between. The CDR3 is CSVEGGTDYGYTF. DNA for the CDR3: TGCAGCGTTGAAGGGGGGACGGACTATGGCTACACCTTC.

The V gene is TRBV6-6, the J gene TRBJ2-7; maybe TRBD1 (6 bases). Germline assignment: CDR1 MNHNY and CDR2 SVGAGI (reference sequence). CDR3 length: 15 residues. V lost 0 bases and J 6 bases, leaving 15 bases between the germline ends. In DNA, the CDR3 is TGTGCCAGCAGTTACTCGTGGACAGAAAGCGTCGAGCAGTACTTC. This translates into CASSYSWTESVEQYF.

V usage is TRBV4-3 and J usage is TRBJ1-3; TRBD1 is a possible D gene (6 bases). This CDR3 is built from 14 residues. Trimming cost V 4 bases and J 3 bases, with 10 bases left between them. Germline loops: CDR1 LGHNA, CDR2 YSLEER. CDR3 region: CASSPRGGGNTIYF. The DNA for the CDR3 is TGCGCCAGCAGCCCTAGAGGGGGTGGAAACACCATATATTTT.

The J gene is TRBJ2-1, the V gene TRBV18, with a weak D call TRBD1 (8 bases). Trimming removed 6 bases from V and 15 bases from J, with 21 bases in between. Germline assignment: CDR1 KGHSH and CDR2 LQKENI. This CDR3 has 13 residues. CDR3 amino acids: CASSLTLDREGFF. The DNA for the CDR3 is TGTGCCAGCTCGCTTACTCTGGACAGGGAGGGGTTCTTC.

This chain links TRBV11-2 with TRBJ1-6, with no clear D. The V and J ends lost 1 base and 3 bases respectively, with 7 bases between them. The CDR3 has 15 amino acids. Germline CDR1 reads SGHAT; CDR2 reads FQNNGV. CDR3 in amino acids: CASSLAGFYNSPLHF. Written as DNA, the CDR3 is TGTGCCAGCAGCTTAGCCGGGTTCTATAATTCACCCCTCCACTTT.

The chain recombines TRBV7-2 with TRBJ2-5; D gene uncertain. The V and J ends lost 0 bases and 9 bases respectively, with 11 bases between them. Germline CDR1 SGHTA, CDR2 FQGNSA. This CDR3 has 13 residues. The CDR3 coding sequence is TGTGCCAGCAGCTTAGCCCAATTGGTAGCCCAGTACTTC. Translation: CASSLAQLVAQYF. The variable domain in full, completed from reference TRBV7-2 and TRBJ2-5, reads GAGVSQSPSNKVTEKGKDVELRCDPISGHTALYWYRQSLGQGLEFLIYFQGNSAPDKSGLPSDRFSAERTGGSVSTLTIQRTQQEDSAVYLCASSLAQLVAQYFGPGTRLLVL.

In its sample, this clone was seen once. The chain joins TRBV28 to TRBJ1-2; D gene unclear. Germline lookup yields CDR1 MDHEN and CDR2 SYDVKM. The CDR3 spans 12 residues. V gave up 5 bases and J gave up 8 bases, with 12 bases separating them. The CDR3 bases are TGTGCCAGCAGTCCCGCAGGAAGGGGCTACACCTTC. Translation: CASSPAGRGYTF.